What follows are 13 T cell receptor beta chains derived from one specimen sequenced in a study of cytomegalovirus exposure and HLA in healthy donors (dated by TCRdb to between 2016 and 2019). The library was prepared using the immunoSEQ multiplex PCR assay. For the multiplex PCR, a mixture combining 60 forward primers for TCR Vbeta segments and 13 reverse primers for TCR Jbeta segments was used. What TCRdb holds here is the immuneACCESS table cut down to in-frame rearrangements. Part of the clones is not present; checked against another copy, under half of the missing clones reflect an unresolved V gene, and the others are unexplained. The sample table holds roughly 200,000 clones, of which about four fifths were seen once. Clones ranked in the top ten supply roughly 3% of the sample. Sequencing was carried out using PBMCs. These receptors came from a female donor in good health and CMV-seronegative.

This chain joins TRBV19 and TRBJ2-1; 14 nucleotides align to TRBD2. The ends lost 9 bases at V and 7 bases at J; junction bases unmatched: 2. The CDR3 totals 13 residues. CDR1 LNHDA and CDR2 SQIVND come from the germline V gene (reference sequence). CDR3 DNA: TGTGCCAGCCGGACTAGCGGGGGGAATGAGCAGTTCTTC. It is translated as CASRTSGGNEQFF.

The chain carries TRBV11-3 and TRBJ2-7; D is perhaps TRBD2 (6 bases). The length of the CDR3 is 12 residues. The germline CDR1 and CDR2 sequences are SGHNT and YENEEA. CDR3 coding DNA: TGTGCTACCCGGAGGGGATCGGAAGAGCAGTACTTC. This gives the protein CATRRGSEEQYF.

The chain couples TRBV7-9 to TRBJ1-1; D is perhaps TRBD1 (6 bases). Deletions cut 5 bases from V and 4 bases from J, with 20 bases between. The CDR3 consists of 16 residues. The germline gives CDR1 SEHNR, CDR2 FQNEAQ (reference sequence). The CDR3 sequence is CASSGTGLRMVTEAFF. The CDR3 nucleotides read TGTGCCAGCAGCGGAACAGGGTTACGGATGGTCACTGAAGCTTTCTTT.

This sequence joins TRBV7-2 and TRBJ2-1; D not certain. Trimming left V 5 bases short and J 9 bases short, with 17 bases between. The CDR3 spans 14 residues. Germline CDR1 is SGHTA and CDR2 is FQGNSA. The CDR3 sequence: CASSPGLISGEQFF. For the CDR3, the DNA is TGTGCCAGCAGCCCCGGTTTAATCTCGGGTGAGCAGTTCTTC. Variable domain in full (rest from reference TRBV7-2 and TRBJ2-1): GAGVSQSPSNKVTEKGKDVELRCDPISGHTALYWYRQSLGQGLEFLIYFQGNSAPDKSGLPSDRFSAERTGGSVSTLTIQRTQQEDSAVYLCASSPGLISGEQFFGPGTRLTVL.

Comments on this clone: The same CDR3 arises from other DNA sequences in this sample as well. This chain connects TRBV11-2 to TRBJ1-1; D is perhaps TRBD1 (6 bases). Trimming took 5 bases from V and 5 from J, leaving 12 bases between them. Germline V gene data show CDR1 as SGHAT and CDR2 as FQNNGV. The CDR3 runs 13 residues. CDR3: CASSTQGGTEAFF. The CDR3 bases are TGTGCCAGCAGCACCCAAGGGGGAACTGAAGCTTTCTTT.

The chain employs TRBV2 and TRBJ2-5, with TRBD1 as a possible D gene (6 bases). Germline values: CDR1 SNHLY, CDR2 FYNNEI. The CDR3 spans 11 residues. V gave up 6 bases and J gave up 5 bases, with 7 bases separating them. The CDR3 sequence is CASRGAETQYF. CDR3 coding DNA: TGTGCCAGCAGGGGGGCGGAGACCCAGTACTTC.

This chain joins TRBV18 and TRBJ2-5, with D unclear. This CDR3 comprises 13 residues. Germline V gene lookup returns CDR1 KGHSH and CDR2 LQKENI. Deletions cut 5 bases from V and 0 bases from J, with 7 bases between. CDR3 sequence reads: CASSGTDQETQYF. CDR3 in DNA: TGTGCCAGCTCAGGAACAGACCAAGAGACCCAGTACTTC. Filled out from reference TRBV18 and TRBJ2-5, the complete variable domain reads NAGVMQNPRHLVRRRGQEARLRCSPMKGHSHVYWYRQLPEEGLKFMVYLQKENIIDESGMPKERFSAEFPKEGPSILRIQQVVRGDSAAYFCASSGTDQETQYFGPGTRLLVL.

The chain links TRBV9 to TRBJ2-7; TRBD2 matches 11 bases. Looked up from germline, CDR1 is SGDLS and CDR2 is YYNGEE. The ends lost 4 bases at V and 1 base at J; junction bases unmatched: 7. This CDR3 has 16 amino acids. In DNA form, the CDR3 reads TGTGCCAGCAGCTCGACAGGGACTAGCGGTTCCTACGAGCAGTACTTC. Amino acids: CASSSTGTSGSYEQYF.

This sequence joins TRBV27 and TRBJ2-1, with D tentatively TRBD1 (6 bases). The CDR3 is made up of 16 amino acids. Looked up from germline, CDR1 is MNHEY and CDR2 is SMNVEV (reference sequence). Trimming stripped 4 bases from V and 4 bases from J, with 17 bases between. CDR3 DNA: TGTGCCAGCAGTTCCAAAGGGGGAGTAGGATACAATGAGCAGTTCTTC. Translating it yields CASSSKGGVGYNEQFF.

This clone was seen only a few times. The chain links TRBV2 to TRBJ1-2; perhaps TRBD1 as D (6 bases). CDR3 size: 14 residues. V was shortened by 2 bases and J by 2 bases, with 9 bases between the two germline ends. Per the germline V gene, CDR1 is SNHLY and CDR2 is FYNNEI. This CDR3 is CASSEWDKNYGYTF. DNA of the CDR3: TGTGCCAGCAGTGAATGGGACAAGAACTATGGCTACACCTTC.

In DNA, the CDR3 is TGTGCCAGCAGTTCCCTTGGACAGAGGGTGGAACACTCTGAAGCTTTCTTT. Translated, it gives CASSSLGQRVEHSEAFF. The chain joins TRBV25-1 to TRBJ1-1, with D perhaps matching TRBD1 (6 bases). The germline V gene encodes CDR1 MGHDK and CDR2 SYGVNS. The CDR3 totals 17 residues. Trimming pared 5 bases from V and 6 bases from J, leaving 25 bases between.

The chain is built from TRBV27 and TRBJ2-7; 8 positions agree with TRBD1. With 5 bases clipped from V and 2 bases from J, the junction kept 5 bases outside the gene matches. Germline V gives CDR1 MNHEY, CDR2 SMNVEV (reference sequence). The CDR3 sequence is 14 residues long. CDR3 coding DNA: TGTGCCAGCAGTACACAGGACAGGGCCTACGAGCAGTACTTC. This sequence encodes CASSTQDRAYEQYF.

The chain uses TRBV5-1 and TRBJ2-7, with D possibly TRBD2 on 6 matching bases. V dropped 4 bases and J dropped 4 bases, with 12 bases sitting between them. The CDR3 is 13 residues long. Germline CDR1 and CDR2: SGHRS and YFSETQ. The CDR3 nucleotides are TGCGCCAGCAGCGAGAGGGAGGATTACGAGCAGTACTTC. Protein: CASSEREDYEQYF.